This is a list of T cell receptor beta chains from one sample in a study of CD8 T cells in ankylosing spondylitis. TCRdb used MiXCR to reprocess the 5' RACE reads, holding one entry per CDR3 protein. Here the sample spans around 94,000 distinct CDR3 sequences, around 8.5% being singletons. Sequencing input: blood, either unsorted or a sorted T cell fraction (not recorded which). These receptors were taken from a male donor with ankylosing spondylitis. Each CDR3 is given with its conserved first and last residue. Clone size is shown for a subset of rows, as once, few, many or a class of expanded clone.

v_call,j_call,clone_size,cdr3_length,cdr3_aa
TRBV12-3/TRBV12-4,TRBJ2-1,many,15,CASSFRVGRYNEQFF
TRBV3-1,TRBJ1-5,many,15,CASSQDRNRDQPQHF
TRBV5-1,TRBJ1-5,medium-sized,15,CASSPGQGNHQPQHF
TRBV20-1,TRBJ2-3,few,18,CSAMAGAGLAGGTDTQYF
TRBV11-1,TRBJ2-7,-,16,CASSLGAGTGLREQYF
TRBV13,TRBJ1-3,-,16,CASSSGTEHSGNTIYF
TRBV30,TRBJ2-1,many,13,CAGVGGSGNEQFF
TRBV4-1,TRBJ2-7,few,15,CASSQVIAGDYEQYF
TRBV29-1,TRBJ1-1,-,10,CSALRTEAFF
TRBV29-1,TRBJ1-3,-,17,CSVEDEASWTSGNTIYF
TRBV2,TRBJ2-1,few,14,CASSDLVAMDEQFF
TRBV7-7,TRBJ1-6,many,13,CASSLSSNSPLHF
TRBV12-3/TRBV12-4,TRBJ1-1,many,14,CASSSGGGTGKAFF
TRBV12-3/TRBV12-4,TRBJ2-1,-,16,CASSFGFGGEVYEQFF
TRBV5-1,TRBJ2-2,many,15,CASSLDQAGAGELFF
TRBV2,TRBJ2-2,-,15,CASSEWQGVNGELFF
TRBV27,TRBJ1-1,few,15,CASSAEGGANTEAFF
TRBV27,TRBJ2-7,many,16,CASSFSSGSASYEQYF
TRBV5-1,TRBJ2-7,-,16,CASSPSGTGGWYEQYF
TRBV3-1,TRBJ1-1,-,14,CASSQMGGNTEAFF
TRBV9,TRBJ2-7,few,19,CASSVRTSSGRVAAYEQYF
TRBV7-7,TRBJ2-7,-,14,CASSLGPGTYEQYF
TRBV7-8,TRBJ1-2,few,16,CASSLGRDRGIYGYTF
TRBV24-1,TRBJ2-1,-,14,CATSESGTTHEQFF
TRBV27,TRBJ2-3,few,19,CASSSGLLTGDDRADTQYF
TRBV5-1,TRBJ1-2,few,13,CASSWEQDYGYTF
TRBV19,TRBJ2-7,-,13,CASSIGAAWEQYF
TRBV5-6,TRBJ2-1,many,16,CASSYKGLAGGDEQFF
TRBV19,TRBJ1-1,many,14,CASSQGGMNTEAFF
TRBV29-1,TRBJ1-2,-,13,CSVDEGDRYGYTF
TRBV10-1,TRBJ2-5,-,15,CASSDPAGEQETQYF
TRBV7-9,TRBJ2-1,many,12,CASSPGSNEQFF